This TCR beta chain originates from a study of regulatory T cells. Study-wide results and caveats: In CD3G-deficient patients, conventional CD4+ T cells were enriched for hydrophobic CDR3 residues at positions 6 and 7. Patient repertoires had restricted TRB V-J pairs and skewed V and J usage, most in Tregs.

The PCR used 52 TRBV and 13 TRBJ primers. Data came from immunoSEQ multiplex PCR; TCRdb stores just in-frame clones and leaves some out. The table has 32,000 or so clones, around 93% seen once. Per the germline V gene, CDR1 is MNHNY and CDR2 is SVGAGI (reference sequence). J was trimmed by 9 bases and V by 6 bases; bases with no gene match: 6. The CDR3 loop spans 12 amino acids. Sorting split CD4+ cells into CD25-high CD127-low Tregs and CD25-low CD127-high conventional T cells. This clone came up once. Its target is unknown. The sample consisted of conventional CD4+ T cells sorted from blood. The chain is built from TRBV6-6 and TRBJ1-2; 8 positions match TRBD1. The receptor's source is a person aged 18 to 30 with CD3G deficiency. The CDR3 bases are TGTGCCAGCAGCGCCCGGACAGGGCGCTACACCTTC. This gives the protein CASSARTGRYTF.